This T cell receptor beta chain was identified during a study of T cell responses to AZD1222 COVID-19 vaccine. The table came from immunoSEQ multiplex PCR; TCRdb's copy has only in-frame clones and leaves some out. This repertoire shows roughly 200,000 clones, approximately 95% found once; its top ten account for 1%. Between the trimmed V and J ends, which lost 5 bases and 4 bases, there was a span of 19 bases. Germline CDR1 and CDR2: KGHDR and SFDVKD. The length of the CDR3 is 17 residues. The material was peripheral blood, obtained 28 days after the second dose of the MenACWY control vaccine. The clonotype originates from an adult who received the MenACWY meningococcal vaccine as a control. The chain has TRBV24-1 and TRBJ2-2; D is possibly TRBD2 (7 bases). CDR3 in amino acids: CATSGPLGRGTTGELFF. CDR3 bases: TGTGCCACCAGTGGCCCCTTGGGGAGGGGGACCACCGGGGAGCTGTTTTTT.